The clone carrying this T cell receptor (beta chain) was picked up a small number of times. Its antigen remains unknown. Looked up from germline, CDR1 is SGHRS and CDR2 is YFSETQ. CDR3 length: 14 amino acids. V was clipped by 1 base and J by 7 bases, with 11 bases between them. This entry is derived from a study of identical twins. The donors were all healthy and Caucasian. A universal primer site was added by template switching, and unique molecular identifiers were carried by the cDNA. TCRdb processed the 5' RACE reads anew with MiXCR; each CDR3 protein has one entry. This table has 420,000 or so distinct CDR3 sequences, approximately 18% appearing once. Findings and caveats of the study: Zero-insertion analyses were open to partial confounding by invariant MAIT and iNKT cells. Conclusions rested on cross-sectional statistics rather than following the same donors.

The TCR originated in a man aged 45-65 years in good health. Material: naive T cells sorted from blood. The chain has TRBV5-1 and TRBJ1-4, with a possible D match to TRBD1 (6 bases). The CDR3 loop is CASSLPGVGEKLFF. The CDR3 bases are TGCGCCAGCAGCTTGCCAGGGGTTGGTGAAAAACTGTTTTTT. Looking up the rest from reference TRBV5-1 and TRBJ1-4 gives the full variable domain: KAGVTQTPRYLIKTRGQQVTLSCSPISGHRSVSWYQQTPGQGLQFLFEYFSETQRNKGNFPGRFSGRQFSNSRSEMNVSTLELGDSALYLCASSLPGVGEKLFFGSGTQLSVL.